The rows below give T cell receptor beta chains drawn from one sample of a study of graft-versus-host responses after intestinal transplantation. These TCRs' antigens remain unknown. Assay: immunoSEQ multiplex PCR; the TCRdb copy retains only in-frame clones and omits some. Of about 120,000 clones listed, around 93% were seen once; the top ten hold about 0.51%. Here the sequenced sample was unstimulated CD8+ T cells sorted from spleen or lymph node cells, taken before intestinal transplant. The receptors were gathered from a human donor who received an intestinal transplant. Each CDR3 is given with its conserved first and last residue. D genes are given only for firm matches. A row's size may be missing; if present it is once, few, many or a size class.

clone_size d_call cdr3_length j_call v_call cdr3_nt cdr3_aa
- - 12 TRBJ2-7 TRBV10-3 TGTGCCATCGCGACGGTATCCTACGAGCAGTACTTC CAIATVSYEQYF
- - 13 TRBJ1-1 TRBV9 TGTGCCAGCAAGTTTAGAGAGAACACTGAAGCTTTCTTT CASKFRENTEAFF
- TRBD2 16 TRBJ2-1 TRBV7-3 TGTGCCAGCAGCTTATGGGCTAGCGGATCCTACAATGAGCAGTTCTTC CASSLWASGSYNEQFF
once TRBD2 18 TRBJ2-1 TRBV2 TGTGCCAGCAGTGGGGGGGGGACTAGCGGGAGTAGGAGGGATGAGCAGTTCTTC CASSGGGTSGSRRDEQFF
- TRBD1 14 TRBJ1-4 TRBV29-1 TGCAGCGTTGACCTTGGGACAGGGAATGAAAAACTGTTTTTT CSVDLGTGNEKLFF
- - 10 TRBJ1-2 TRBV5-3 TGTGCCAGAAGCTTGGGGAGCTACACCTTC CARSLGSYTF
- TRBD1 16 TRBJ2-2 TRBV28 TGTGCCAGCAGTTTGGGGACAGGGGGCTTCGCCGGGGAGCTGTTTTTT CASSLGTGGFAGELFF
- TRBD1 16 TRBJ2-7 TRBV2 TGTGCCAGTAGTGGGGATAAGGACAGGGGGAATGGGGAGCAGTACTTC CASSGDKDRGNGEQYF
- - 13 TRBJ2-7 TRBV27 TGTGCCAGCAGTATCGGCTCTTCCTACGAGCAGTACTTC CASSIGSSYEQYF
once - 12 TRBJ2-7 TRBV7-8 TGTGCCAGCAGCTTAGCATTGAACGAGCAGTACTTC CASSLALNEQYF
- - 11 TRBJ2-7 TRBV7-8 TGTGCCAGCAGCCTAACGAGGGAGCAGTACTTC CASSLTREQYF
- TRBD1 15 TRBJ2-3 TRBV5-5 TGTGCCAGCAGCTTACCACAGGGGATCGCAGATACGCAGTATTTT CASSLPQGIADTQYF
- - 14 TRBJ2-1 TRBV29-1 TGCAGCGTTGAAGGACTAGAGCGAGACAATGAGCAGTTCTTC CSVEGLERDNEQFF
once TRBD1 13 TRBJ1-1 TRBV5-4 TGTGCCAGCAGCCTTCGGACAGGTCGGGAAGCTTTCTTT CASSLRTGREAFF
- - 12 TRBJ2-5 TRBV18 TGTGCCAGCTCACCACCCGAAGAGACCCAGTACTTC CASSPPEETQYF
- TRBD1 16 TRBJ2-7 TRBV5-1 TGCGCCAGCAGCACCGGGACAGGGGGCGATTGGTACGAGCAGTACTTC CASSTGTGGDWYEQYF
- - 15 TRBJ1-2 TRBV5-1 TGCGCCAGCAGCTTGGAGGGGCCAGGTAACTATGGCTACACCTTC CASSLEGPGNYGYTF
- TRBD2 17 TRBJ2-1 TRBV28 TGTGCCAGCAGTTCCCCCCGCGGGACTAGCGGCTACAATGAGCAGTTCTTC CASSSPRGTSGYNEQFF
few - 12 TRBJ2-1 TRBV6-6 TGTGCCAGCAGGGAGAGAATCGATGAGCAGTTCTTC CASRERIDEQFF
- TRBD2 14 TRBJ2-3 TRBV10-1 TGCGCCAGCAGTGAAACTAGCGGCACAGATACGCAGTATTTT CASSETSGTDTQYF
few TRBD2 16 TRBJ2-7 TRBV6-6 TGTGCCAGCAGTTACGGCCCCGGTGGCGGGAGGGACGAGCAGTACTTC CASSYGPGGGRDEQYF
- TRBD2 15 TRBJ2-1 TRBV7-6 TGTGCCAGCAGCTCCGGGACTAGCGGGAGGAATGAGCAGTTCTTC CASSSGTSGRNEQFF
- - 14 TRBJ1-2 TRBV7-9 TGTGCCAGCAGCTTAGTGCGCCCGGACTATGGCTACACCTTC CASSLVRPDYGYTF
- - 15 TRBJ2-7 TRBV9 TGTGCCAGCAGCGTAGAGGGGACCCGCTCCTACGAGCAGTACTTC CASSVEGTRSYEQYF
- - 14 TRBJ2-1 TRBV10-1 TGCGCCAGCAGTGAGAATGGGGACTACAATGAGCAGTTCTTC CASSENGDYNEQFF
- - 16 TRBJ2-3 TRBV4-1 TGCGCCAGCAGCCAAGCGCCCCAGGTAGCCACAGATACGCAGTATTTT CASSQAPQVATDTQYF
once TRBD1 18 TRBJ1-1 TRBV7-9 TGTGCCAGCAGCTTAGGAGGGACAGGGGGAGTATTGGGGACTGAAGCTTTCTTT CASSLGGTGGVLGTEAFF